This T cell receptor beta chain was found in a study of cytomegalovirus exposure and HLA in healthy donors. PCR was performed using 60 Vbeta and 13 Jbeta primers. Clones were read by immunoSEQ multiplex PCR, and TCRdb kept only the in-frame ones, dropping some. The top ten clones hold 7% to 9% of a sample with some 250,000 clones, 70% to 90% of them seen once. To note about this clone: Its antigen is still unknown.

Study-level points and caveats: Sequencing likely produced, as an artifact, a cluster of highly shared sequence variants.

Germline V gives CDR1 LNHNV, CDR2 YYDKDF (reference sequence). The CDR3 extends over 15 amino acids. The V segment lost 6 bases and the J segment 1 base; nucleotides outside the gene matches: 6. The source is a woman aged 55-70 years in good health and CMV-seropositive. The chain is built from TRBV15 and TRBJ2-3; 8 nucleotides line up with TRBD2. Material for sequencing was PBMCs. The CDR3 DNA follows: TGTGCCACCAGGGGGCTAGCGGGTGGCACAGATACGCAGTATTTT. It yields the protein CATRGLAGGTDTQYF.